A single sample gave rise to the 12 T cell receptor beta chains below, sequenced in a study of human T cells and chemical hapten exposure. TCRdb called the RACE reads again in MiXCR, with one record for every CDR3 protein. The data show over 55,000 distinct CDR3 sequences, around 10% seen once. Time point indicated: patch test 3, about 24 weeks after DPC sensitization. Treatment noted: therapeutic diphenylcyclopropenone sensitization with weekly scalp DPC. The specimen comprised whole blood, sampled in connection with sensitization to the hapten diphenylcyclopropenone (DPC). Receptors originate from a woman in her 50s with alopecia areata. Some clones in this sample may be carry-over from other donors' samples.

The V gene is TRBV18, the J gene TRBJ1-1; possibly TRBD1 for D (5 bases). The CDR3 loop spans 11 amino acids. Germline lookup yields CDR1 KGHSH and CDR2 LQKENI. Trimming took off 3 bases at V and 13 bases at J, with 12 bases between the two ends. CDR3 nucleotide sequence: TGTGCCAGCTCACCTAGCAGGGAGAATTTCTTT. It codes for CASSPSRENFF.

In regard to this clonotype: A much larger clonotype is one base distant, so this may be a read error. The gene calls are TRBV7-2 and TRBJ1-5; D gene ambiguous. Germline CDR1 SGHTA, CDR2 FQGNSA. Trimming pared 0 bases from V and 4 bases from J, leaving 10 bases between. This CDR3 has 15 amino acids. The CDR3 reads CTSSLAGPLNQPQHF. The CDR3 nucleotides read TGTACCAGCAGCTTAGCCGGTCCCTTAAATCAGCCCCAGCATTTT.

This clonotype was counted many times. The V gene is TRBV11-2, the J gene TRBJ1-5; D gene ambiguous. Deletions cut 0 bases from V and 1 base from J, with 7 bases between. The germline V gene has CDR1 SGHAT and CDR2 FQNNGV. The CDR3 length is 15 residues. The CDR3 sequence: CASSLDLGSNQPQHF. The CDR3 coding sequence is TGTGCCAGCAGCTTAGATTTGGGGAGCAATCAGCCCCAGCATTTT. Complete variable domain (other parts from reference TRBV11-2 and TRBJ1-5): EAGVAQSPRYKIIEKRQSVAFWCNPISGHATLYWYQQILGQGPKLLIQFQNNGVVDDSQLPKDRFSAERLKGVDSTLKIQPAKLEDSAVYLCASSLDLGSNQPQHFGDGTRLSIL.

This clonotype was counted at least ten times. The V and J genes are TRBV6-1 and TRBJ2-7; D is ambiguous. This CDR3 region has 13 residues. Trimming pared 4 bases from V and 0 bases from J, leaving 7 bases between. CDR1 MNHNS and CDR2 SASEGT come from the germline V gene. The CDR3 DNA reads TGTGCCAGCAGTGCACAGCCCTCCTACGAGCAGTACTTC. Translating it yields CASSAQPSYEQYF.

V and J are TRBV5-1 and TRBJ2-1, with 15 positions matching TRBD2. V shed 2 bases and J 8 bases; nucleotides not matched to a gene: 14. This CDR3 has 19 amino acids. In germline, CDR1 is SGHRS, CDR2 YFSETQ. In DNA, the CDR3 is TGCGCCAGCAGCTTACTTCCGGGACTAGCGGGAGGATGGTCAGATGAGCAGTTCTTC. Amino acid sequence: CASSLLPGLAGGWSDEQFF.

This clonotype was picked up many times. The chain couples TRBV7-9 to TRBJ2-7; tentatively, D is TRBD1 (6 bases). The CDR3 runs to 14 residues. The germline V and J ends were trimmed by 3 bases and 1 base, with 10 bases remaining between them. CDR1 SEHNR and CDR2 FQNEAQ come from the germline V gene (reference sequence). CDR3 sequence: CASSFGQPSYEQYF. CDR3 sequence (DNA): TGTGCCAGCAGCTTTGGACAGCCGTCCTACGAGCAGTACTTC.

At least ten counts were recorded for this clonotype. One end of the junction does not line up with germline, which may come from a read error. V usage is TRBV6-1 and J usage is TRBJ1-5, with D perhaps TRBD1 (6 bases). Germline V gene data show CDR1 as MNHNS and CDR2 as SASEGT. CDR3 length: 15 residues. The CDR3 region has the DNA TGTGCCAGCATCGAAGGTACCGGGACAAATCGGCCCCAGCATTTT. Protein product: CASIEGTGTNRPQHF.

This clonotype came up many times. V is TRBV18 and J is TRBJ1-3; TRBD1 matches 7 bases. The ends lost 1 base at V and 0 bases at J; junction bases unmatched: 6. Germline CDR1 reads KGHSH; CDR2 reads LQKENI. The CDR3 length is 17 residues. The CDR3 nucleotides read TGTGCCAGCTCACCACAAGGACAGGTCCGCTCTGGAAACACCATATATTTT. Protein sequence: CASSPQGQVRSGNTIYF.

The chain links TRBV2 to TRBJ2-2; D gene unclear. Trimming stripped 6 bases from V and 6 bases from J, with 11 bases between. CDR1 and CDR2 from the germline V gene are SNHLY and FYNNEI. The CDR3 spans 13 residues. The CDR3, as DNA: TGTGCCAGCAGCCTACTGAGCGCCGGGGAGCTGTTTTTT. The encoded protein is CASSLLSAGELFF.

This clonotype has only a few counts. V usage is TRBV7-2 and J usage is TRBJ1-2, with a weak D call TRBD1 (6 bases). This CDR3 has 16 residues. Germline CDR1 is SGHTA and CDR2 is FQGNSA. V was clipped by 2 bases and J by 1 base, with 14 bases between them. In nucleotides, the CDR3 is TGTGCCAGCAGCTTAACTGGGACAAGAAGTAACTATGGCTACACCTTC. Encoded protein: CASSLTGTRSNYGYTF.

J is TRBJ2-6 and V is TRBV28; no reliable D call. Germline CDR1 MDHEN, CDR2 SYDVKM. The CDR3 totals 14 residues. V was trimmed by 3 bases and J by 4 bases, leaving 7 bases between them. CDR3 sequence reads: CASSFSNGANVLTF. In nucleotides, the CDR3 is TGTGCCAGCAGTTTTAGCAACGGGGCCAACGTCCTGACTTTC.

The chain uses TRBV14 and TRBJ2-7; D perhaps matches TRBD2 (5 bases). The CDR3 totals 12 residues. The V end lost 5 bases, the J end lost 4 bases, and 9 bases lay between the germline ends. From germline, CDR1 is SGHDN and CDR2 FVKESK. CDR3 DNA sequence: TGTGCCAGCAGCTATTCGGGGTACGAGCAGTACTTC. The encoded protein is CASSYSGYEQYF.